The clone carrying this T cell receptor (beta chain) was detected only a few times. The antigen is not known. This entry is derived from a study of beta chain features in type 1 diabetes. Trimming removed 3 bases from V and 0 bases from J, with 10 bases in between. This CDR3 is built from 14 residues. Looked up from germline, CDR1 is SGHRS and CDR2 is YFSETQ. As every portion of the isolated RNA was reverse transcribed, the sequencing read expressed TCRB transcripts. This table comes from immunoSEQ multiplex PCR, and its TCRdb copy is limited to in-frame clones, with some not included. This table has around 250,000 clones, approximately 13% appearing once. Every single donor gave one heparinised blood draw, and these averaged roughly 120 mL. Points from the study as a whole: Across all four CD4+ subsets, people with type 1 diabetes showed modestly shorter TCRB CDR3s.

The chain joins TRBV5-1 to TRBJ2-7; D uncertain. The receptor was isolated from a man aged 25-45 years with type 1 diabetes. The sequenced sample was naive CD4+ T cells from blood. DNA for the CDR3: TGCGCCAGCAGCTGGGCAGAGAGCTCCTACGAGCAGTACTTC. Translation gives CASSWAESSYEQYF.